A selection of T cell receptor beta chains follows, all from one sample in a study of T cells in Graves' hyperthyroidism and ophthalmopathy. TCRdb redid the calling of the multiplex PCR reads with MiXCR, one entry per CDR3 protein. The sample holds under 350,000 distinct CDR3 sequences; 25% to 30% are singletons and the top ten take approximately 30%. The material sequenced was blood. The receptor source for this set is a man aged 35-49 years with Graves' hyperthyroidism that later progressed to Graves' ophthalmopathy. Each CDR3 is given with its conserved first and last residue. A D gene is named only where the DNA matches it firmly. Size values are once, few and many counts, or a class for expanded clones, and some rows have none.

cdr3_nt | cdr3_aa | j_call | d_call | v_call | clone_size
TGTGCCACCACCACTCGTAGACTAGCGTTTGACGGGGAGACCCAGTACTTC | CATTTRRLAFDGETQYF | TRBJ2-5 | TRBD2 | TRBV5-6 | many
TGTGCCAGCTCCCTCCCAGGGGTCGAACTCTACGAGCAGTACTTC | CASSLPGVELYEQYF | TRBJ2-7 | NA | TRBV28 | many
TGCAGTGCTAGAGATCAAGGCCGTAGCGTCGAGACCCAGTACTTC | CSARDQGRSVETQYF | TRBJ2-5 | NA | TRBV20-1 | many
TGTGCCAGTATCGGACAGGGGTCGGGGTATAGCAATCAGCCCCAGCATTTT | CASIGQGSGYSNQPQHF | TRBJ1-5 | TRBD1 | TRBV19 | many
TGTGCCAGCAGTGGAAGACAGGCTGATAGCAATCAGCCCCAGCATTTT | CASSGRQADSNQPQHF | TRBJ1-5 | NA | TRBV5-6 | NA
TGTGCCAGCAGTTTGGGGGTGAAGCTTGAAGCTTTCTTT | CASSLGVKLEAFF | TRBJ1-1 | NA | TRBV12-3/TRBV12-4 | NA
TGTGCCTGCTCACCGCGGGATACGAACACTGAAGCTTTCTTT | CACSPRDTNTEAFF | TRBJ1-1 | NA | TRBV18 | few
TGTGCCAGCAGTTATGGACCTCGAGAGACCCAGTACTTC | CASSYGPRETQYF | TRBJ2-5 | NA | TRBV6-2/TRBV6-3 | many
TGTGCCAGCAAGCCGGCTAGCGGTGCCTACGAGCAGTACTTC | CASKPASGAYEQYF | TRBJ2-7 | TRBD2 | TRBV6-5 | many
TGCGCCAGCAGCTTGGGCGGAGAGAACTATGGCTACACCTTC | CASSLGGENYGYTF | TRBJ1-2 | NA | TRBV5-1 | NA
TGTGCCAGCTCACCGCCGAGCGGGACAGATACGCAGTATTTT | CASSPPSGTDTQYF | TRBJ2-3 | NA | TRBV18 | many
TGTGCCAGCAGCTTATTCCAGGGTTTGGATCAGCCCCAGCATTTT | CASSLFQGLDQPQHF | TRBJ1-5 | NA | TRBV7-2 | NA
TGTGCCAGTAGATCCCGAGAGGGGGCGACCAACAATCAGCCCCAGCATTTT | CASRSREGATNNQPQHF | TRBJ1-5 | TRBD1 | TRBV27 | many
TGTGCCAGCAGCCGGGAGTACCCCACTGAAGCTTTCTTT | CASSREYPTEAFF | TRBJ1-1 | NA | TRBV3-1 | many
TGTGCCAGCAGTTCCACAGGTCCCTACGAGCAGTACTTC | CASSSTGPYEQYF | TRBJ2-7 | NA | TRBV28 | many
TGTGCCAGTAGTATCCTAGCGGGACGATCCACCGGGGAGCTGTTTTTT | CASSILAGRSTGELFF | TRBJ2-2 | TRBD2 | TRBV19 | many
TGTGCCAGCAGCTTAGGATCAGGGGGATTCTATGGCTACACCTTC | CASSLGSGGFYGYTF | TRBJ1-2 | TRBD1 | TRBV11-2 | NA